This T cell receptor (beta chain) stems from a study of T cells after yellow fever vaccination. Findings and caveats of the study: Researchers report a weaker secondary response that nonetheless peaked faster, day 5 versus 15. Most clones from primary vaccination resurfaced after the booster (around 95% CD4, 88% CD8).

The germline V gene encodes CDR1 MNHEY and CDR2 SVGEGT. The V gene lost 0 bases and the J gene lost 13 bases, with 13 bases spanning the gap. CDR3 length equals 13 residues. Generation of TCR cDNA used 5'RACE template switching (which added a universal primer site and UMIs). TCRdb re-called the 5' RACE reads with MiXCR, one entry per CDR3 protein. The data show about 130,000 distinct CDR3 sequences, roughly 8.2% seen once. This clonotype occurred a few times. Its target is not known. This chain uses TRBV6-2 or TRBV6-3 with TRBJ1-5; D not certain. Sequenced material: CD8+ T cells sorted from PBMCs, taken on the day of the yellow fever booster vaccination. The TCR sequence derives from a man aged 18 to 29 who received the YFV17D yellow fever vaccine. DNA for the CDR3: TGTGCCAGCAGTTACTCGATCAGTACAGTTCAGCATTTT. Translation gives CASSYSISTVQHF.